Listed here are 31 T cell receptor beta chains from one sample, sequenced in a study of beta chain features in type 1 diabetes. Expressed TCRB transcripts were sequenced because the entire RNA isolate underwent reverse transcription. TCRdb's copy holds only in-frame clones and misses some; the assay was immunoSEQ multiplex PCR. The table includes tens of thousands of clones, approximately 40% detected once. General study points: For Type 1 diabetes patients, all four CD4+ subsets carried TCRB CDR3s that were moderately but significantly shorter.

These receptors' targets are unknown. What was sequenced was stem cell memory CD4+ T cells from blood. These receptors all come from a young man with type 1 diabetes.

This clone was found a few times. This rearrangement joins TRBV4-2 to TRBJ2-3; TRBD2 matches at 7 bases. The CDR3 is 15 amino acids. Germline V CDR1 and CDR2: LGHNA, YNFKEQ. V lost 11 bases, J lost 4 bases, and 15 bases stayed unmatched. The CDR3 sequence: CAPGTGGRSADTQYF. The CDR3 DNA reads TGTGCCCCAGGGACGGGAGGAAGGAGCGCAGATACGCAGTATTTT.

This chain links TRBV6-6 with TRBJ2-7, with D possibly matching TRBD2 (6 bases). The CDR3 extends over 12 amino acids. Trimming stripped 7 bases from V and 5 bases from J, with 12 bases between. Looked up from germline, CDR1 is MNHNY and CDR2 is SVGAGI (reference sequence). CDR3 region: CASKRLDNEQYF. The CDR3 coding sequence is TGTGCCAGCAAAAGACTAGACAACGAGCAGTACTTC.

The genes are TRBV7-8 and TRBJ1-2; 8 bases align to TRBD1. Germline trimming cut 1 base from V and 8 bases from J; bases unmatched to any gene: 3. CDR1 is SGHVS and CDR2 is FQNEAQ in the germline V gene. This CDR3 comprises 13 residues. The CDR3 nucleotides read TGTGCCAGCAGCTTAGGGACAGGGCGGGGCTACACCTTC. It yields the protein CASSLGTGRGYTF.

This chain connects TRBV5-4 to TRBJ1-1; D might be TRBD1 (5 bases). V lost 3 bases, J lost 4 bases, and 16 bases lay in between. Germline CDR1 and CDR2: SGHNT and YYREEE (reference sequence). CDR3 length equals 15 residues. In DNA form, the CDR3 reads TGTGCCAGCAGCTCGGGACCCGCCGGGGGCACTGAAGCTTTCTTT. This encodes CASSSGPAGGTEAFF.

The chain is built from TRBV28 and TRBJ2-1; possible D gene TRBD2, 6 bases. V shed 3 bases and J shed 0 bases, with 18 bases lying between them. The germline V gene has CDR1 MDHEN and CDR2 SYDVKM. The CDR3 contains 18 residues. The CDR3 sequence is CASSFSLAPFSSYNEQFF. The CDR3 nucleotides read TGTGCCAGCAGTTTTAGTCTAGCGCCATTTAGCTCCTACAATGAGCAGTTCTTC.

The chain joins TRBV11-2 to TRBJ2-7; weak D call: TRBD1 (5 bases). Trimming removed 1 base from V and 3 bases from J, with 13 bases in between. The CDR3 consists of 15 residues. From germline, CDR1 is SGHAT and CDR2 FQNNGV. The CDR3: CASSLGMQGLYEQYF. The CDR3 DNA is TGTGCCAGCAGCTTAGGGATGCAGGGCCTCTACGAGCAGTACTTC.

CDR3: CASSLEHQPQHF. CDR3 in DNA: TGTGCCAGCAGCCTGGAGCACCAGCCCCAGCATTTT. The V and J genes are TRBV2 and TRBJ1-5; D is uncertain. The germline V gene encodes CDR1 SNHLY and CDR2 FYNNEI. The CDR3 has 12 residues. V was trimmed by 6 bases and J by 7 bases, leaving 10 bases between them.

The gene calls are TRBV15 and TRBJ2-3; the match to TRBD2 covers 7 bases. CDR3 length: 16 residues. J lost 1 base, V lost 0 bases, and 4 bases had no gene match. CDR1 is LNHNV and CDR2 is YYDKDF in the germline V gene (reference sequence). The chain's CDR3 is CATSRELALRTDTQYF. DNA of the CDR3: TGTGCCACCAGCAGAGAACTAGCGCTTCGCACAGATACGCAGTATTTT.

This clone was counted a few times. The V gene is TRBV7-2, the J gene TRBJ2-2, with TRBD1 matching over 7 bases. The CDR3 is 16 amino acids. Trimming cost V 5 bases and J 0 bases; bases outside gene matches: 6. Germline V gives CDR1 SGHTA, CDR2 FQGNSA. The CDR3 reads CASSRQGVSNTGELFF. DNA for the CDR3: TGTGCCAGCAGCCGTCAGGGGGTTTCGAACACCGGGGAGCTGTTTTTT. Filled out from reference TRBV7-2 and TRBJ2-2, the complete variable domain reads GAGVSQSPSNKVTEKGKDVELRCDPISGHTALYWYRQSLGQGLEFLIYFQGNSAPDKSGLPSDRFSAERTGGSVSTLTIQRTQQEDSAVYLCASSRQGVSNTGELFFGEGSRLTVL.

The J gene is TRBJ1-5, the V gene TRBV28, with 9 bases lining up with TRBD1. CDR1 and CDR2 (germline): MDHEN, SYDVKM. V lost 5 bases and J lost 5; bases outside the gene matches: 10. The CDR3 length is 16 residues. CDR3 bases: TGTGCCAGCAGTCTTTATGGGACAGGGTCCTATCAGCCCCAGCATTTT. Protein: CASSLYGTGSYQPQHF. The full variable domain, in which reference TRBV28 and TRBJ1-5 provide the parts outside the CDR3, is DVKVTQSSRYLVKRTGEKVFLECVQDMDHENMFWYRQDPGLGLRLIYFSYDVKMKEKGDIPEGYSVSREKKERFSLILESASTNQTSMYLCASSLYGTGSYQPQHFGDGTRLSIL.

The rearrangement uses TRBV19 and TRBJ2-1, with TRBD1 matching 9 bases. The CDR3 totals 15 residues. V lost 5 bases to trimming and J lost 4 bases; unmatched junction nucleotides: 6. The germline V gene encodes CDR1 LNHDA and CDR2 SQIVND (reference sequence). The CDR3, as DNA: TGTGCCAGTAGTTCACCGGGACAGGGATACAATGAGCAGTTCTTC. Protein sequence: CASSSPGQGYNEQFF.

In its sample, this clone was seen a few times. The CDR3 region is CASSFHTDTQYF. The CDR3 DNA sequence: TGTGCCAGCAGCTTTCACACAGATACGCAGTATTTT. This chain connects TRBV7-9 to TRBJ2-3, with D unclear. The CDR3 length is 12 residues. The V end was cut by 3 bases, the J end by 2 bases, with 3 bases between. Germline V gene data show CDR1 as SEHNR and CDR2 as FQNEAQ (reference sequence).

The chain recombines TRBV5-1 with TRBJ2-1; a possible D gene is TRBD2 (6 bases). This CDR3 contains 15 residues. CDR1 and CDR2 (germline): SGHRS, YFSETQ. The V end lost 4 bases, the J end lost 7 bases, and 18 bases lay between the germline ends. The CDR3 loop is CASSKGTGGLNEQFF. The CDR3 DNA reads as TGCGCCAGCAGCAAGGGGACTGGGGGTTTGAATGAGCAGTTCTTC.

The genes are TRBV5-1 and TRBJ1-2, with 9 bases that match TRBD1. This CDR3 has 17 residues. The germline CDR1 and CDR2 sequences are SGHRS and YFSETQ. V was pared by 0 bases and J by 4 bases, with 10 bases of the junction left unmatched. Here the CDR3 DNA reads TGCGCCAGCAGCTTGGGAACACTTGGGACAGGGTCCTATGGCTACACCTTC. It translates to CASSLGTLGTGSYGYTF.

A few counts support this clone. The chain links TRBV28 to TRBJ2-5; D perhaps matches TRBD2 (5 bases). The germline CDR1 and CDR2 sequences are MDHEN and SYDVKM. The CDR3 has 14 amino acids. Trimming stripped 5 bases from V and 6 bases from J, with 16 bases between. CDR3 in DNA: TGTGCCAGCAGTATTAAACTAGTCTCAAAGACCCAGTACTTC. It codes for CASSIKLVSKTQYF.

This chain joins TRBV7-8 and TRBJ2-3, with 12 bases identical to TRBD2. Germline loops: CDR1 SGHVS, CDR2 FQNEAQ. The trim removed 3 bases at V and 6 bases at J, leaving 4 bases unmatched. The CDR3 runs to 15 residues. CDR3 bases: TGTGCCAGCAGCTTCCTAGCGGGAGGGGTGGATACGCAGTATTTT. As protein: CASSFLAGGVDTQYF. Together with reference TRBV7-8 and TRBJ2-3, the CDR3 gives the full variable domain: GAGVSQSPRYKVAKRGQDVALRCDPISGHVSLFWYQQALGQGPEFLTYFQNEAQLDKSGLPSDRFFAERPEGSVSTLKIQRTQQEDSAVYLCASSFLAGGVDTQYFGPGTRLTVL.

The chain couples TRBV19 to TRBJ1-5; D not certain. V was shortened by 5 bases and J by 0 bases, with 11 bases between the two germline ends. The CDR3 runs to 15 residues. Germline CDR1 reads LNHDA; CDR2 reads SQIVND (reference sequence). Here the CDR3 reads CASSRDIYSNQPQHF. Here the CDR3 DNA reads TGTGCCAGTAGTCGAGACATCTATAGCAATCAGCCCCAGCATTTT.

The chain couples TRBV29-1 to TRBJ2-1; 8 bases align to TRBD1. CDR1 is SQVTM and CDR2 is ANQGSEA in the germline V gene. V dropped 4 bases and J dropped 9; count of bases not matched to a gene: 8. This CDR3 is built from 13 residues. The CDR3 reads CSVAGQGMGEQFF. The DNA of the CDR3 is TGCAGCGTTGCAGGACAGGGTATGGGTGAGCAGTTCTTC.

The rearrangement joins TRBV20-1 to TRBJ2-3, with D possibly TRBD1 on 5 matching bases. Between the trimmed V and J ends, which lost 6 bases and 5 bases, there was a span of 9 bases. Germline-derived CDR1 and CDR2 are DFQATT and SNEGSKA (reference sequence). CDR3 length equals 11 residues. The CDR3 DNA reads TGCAGTGCGACAGAGAGAGATACGCAGTATTTT. It encodes CSATERDTQYF.

The genes are TRBV28 and TRBJ1-1; possibly TRBD1 for D (6 bases). V lost 6 bases to trimming and J lost 7 bases, with 12 bases between them. The CDR3 is made up of 12 amino acids. Germline V gene data show CDR1 as MDHEN and CDR2 as SYDVKM. DNA of the CDR3: TGTGCCAGCAGGGGCAGACAGGATGAAGCTTTCTTT. This sequence encodes CASRGRQDEAFF.

This clone has more than one count but fewer than ten. The rearrangement joins TRBV29-1 to TRBJ2-7; 11 positions agree with TRBD2. The CDR3 extends over 15 amino acids. V dropped 6 bases and J dropped 1; count of bases not matched to a gene: 8. Germline values: CDR1 SQVTM, CDR2 ANQGSEA. This CDR3 is CSVGGLAAPSYEQYF. The CDR3 region has the DNA TGCAGCGTGGGGGGACTAGCGGCACCTTCCTACGAGCAGTACTTC.

In nucleotides, the CDR3 is TGTGCCAGCATCCTTTACCGGACTCCCATACGGGGCTACACCTTC. Its protein product is CASILYRTPIRGYTF. The rearrangement joins TRBV5-6 to TRBJ1-2; no firm D call. Between the trimmed V and J ends, which lost 6 bases and 8 bases, there was a span of 23 bases. From germline, CDR1 is SGHDT and CDR2 YYEEEE. The CDR3 has 15 residues.

The chain combines TRBV28 with TRBJ2-1; 10 bases are shared with TRBD1. This CDR3 comprises 12 residues. J gave up 9 bases and V 10 bases, and 6 bases lay outside the gene matches. Germline V gene lookup returns CDR1 MDHEN and CDR2 SYDVKM. The CDR3: CAMGQGYGEQFF. For the CDR3, the DNA is TGTGCCATGGGACAGGGGTACGGTGAGCAGTTCTTC.

The CDR3 loop reads CASSPLGGADTQYF. The DNA for the CDR3 is TGTGCCAGCAGCCCCCTCGGGGGGGCAGATACGCAGTATTTT. V usage is TRBV28 and J usage is TRBJ2-3; 8 nucleotides align to TRBD2. V lost 6 bases and J lost 4; bases outside the gene matches: 6. The CDR3 runs to 14 residues. Per germline, CDR1 MDHEN and CDR2 SYDVKM.

The chain combines TRBV18 with TRBJ1-1, with TRBD1 identical over 8 bases. This CDR3 spans 14 amino acids. Germline V gene sequence: CDR1 KGHSH, CDR2 LQKENI. V trimming: 4 bases; J trimming: 2 bases; junction bases outside the gene matches: 3. CDR3 protein: CASSLGQGNTEAFF. Here the CDR3 DNA reads TGTGCCAGCTCACTAGGACAGGGCAACACTGAAGCTTTCTTT.

The V gene is TRBV28, the J gene TRBJ1-2; no clear D gene. Trimming removed 9 bases from V and 7 bases from J, with 15 bases in between. CDR1 is MDHEN, CDR2 SYDVKM, per germline. There are 12 residues in the CDR3. Here the CDR3 DNA reads TGTGCCAGTACCGGGATCCGGGGTGGCTACACCTTC. It translates to CASTGIRGGYTF.

This clone occurred a few times. The genes are TRBV19 and TRBJ1-5, with 7 bases lining up with TRBD1. The CDR3 consists of 14 residues. With 4 bases clipped from V and 6 bases from J, the junction kept 6 bases outside the gene matches. Germline V lookup: CDR1 LNHDA, CDR2 SQIVND (reference sequence). CDR3 region: CASSRQGIGQPQHF. Here the CDR3 DNA reads TGTGCCAGTAGTAGACAGGGAATAGGTCAGCCCCAGCATTTT.

The CDR3 sequence is CASSTTSGRVGEQFF. The CDR3, as DNA: TGTGCCAGCAGTACGACTAGCGGGAGAGTGGGTGAGCAGTTCTTC. The chain links TRBV27 to TRBJ2-1; 12 bases map to TRBD2. This CDR3 spans 15 amino acids. Trimming took 5 bases from V and 9 from J; bases not matched to a gene: 8. Germline V gene lookup returns CDR1 MNHEY and CDR2 SMNVEV (reference sequence).

V is TRBV28 and J is TRBJ2-3; weak D call: TRBD2 (5 bases). Germline CDR1 reads MDHEN; CDR2 reads SYDVKM. V lost 6 bases and J 6 bases, leaving 19 bases between the germline ends. CDR3 length equals 15 residues. Here the CDR3 reads CASSIPMDFGDTQYF. DNA of the CDR3: TGTGCCAGCAGCATCCCCATGGACTTTGGGGATACGCAGTATTTT.

The J gene is TRBJ2-7, the V gene TRBV30; D might be TRBD2 (6 bases). V dropped 0 bases and J dropped 3 bases, with 21 bases sitting between them. The germline V gene encodes CDR1 GTSNPN and CDR2 SVGIG (reference sequence). The CDR3 consists of 17 residues. DNA of the CDR3: TGTGCCTGGAGTGTACACGGGGGAGCCCAAACTAACTACGAGCAGTACTTC. Its translation is CAWSVHGGAQTNYEQYF.

This clone was picked up one time. The chain combines TRBV6-1 with TRBJ2-7; possibly TRBD1 for D (5 bases). The germline V and J ends were trimmed by 7 bases and 12 bases, with 16 bases remaining between them. Germline V lookup: CDR1 MNHNS, CDR2 SASEGT. CDR3 length: 11 residues. The CDR3: CASTTLEGAYF. Here the CDR3 DNA reads TGTGCCAGCACCACCCTAGAAGGGGCGTACTTC.